Listed below are T cell receptor beta chains from one sample, sequenced in a study of blood T cells in healthy people across ages. TCRdb re-called the 5' RACE reads with MiXCR, one entry per CDR3 protein. The sample yields around 1,500,000 distinct CDR3 sequences, about 40% seen once. The sequenced sample was blood. Every receptor here comes from a woman aged 18-30 years in good health. Both conserved end residues are part of each CDR3. A D gene is named only where the DNA matches it firmly. Clone size is given for some rows only: seen once, a few or many times, or a class if the clone is expanded.

v_call: TRBV15
d_call: NA
clone_size: NA
j_call: TRBJ2-2
cdr3_aa: CATSRAAENTGELFF
cdr3_nt: TGTGCCACCAGCAGAGCGGCTGAGAACACCGGGGAGCTGTTTTTT

v_call: TRBV10-3
d_call: TRBD2
clone_size: NA
j_call: TRBJ2-1
cdr3_aa: CAGSGGSGNEQFF
cdr3_nt: TGTGCTGGTTCCGGGGGGAGCGGGAATGAGCAGTTCTTC

v_call: TRBV7-8
d_call: NA
clone_size: NA
j_call: TRBJ2-1
cdr3_aa: CASSLGGGGNYNEQFF
cdr3_nt: TGTGCCAGCAGCTTAGGGGGCGGTGGGAACTACAATGAGCAGTTCTTC

v_call: TRBV29-1
d_call: NA
clone_size: NA
j_call: TRBJ2-2
cdr3_aa: CSVERGFGELFF
cdr3_nt: TGCAGCGTTGAACGTGGATTCGGGGAGCTGTTTTTT

v_call: TRBV6-2/TRBV6-3
d_call: NA
clone_size: few
j_call: TRBJ2-7
cdr3_aa: CASSYAGTNYEQYF
cdr3_nt: TGTGCCAGCAGTTACGCGGGAACTAACTACGAGCAGTACTTC

v_call: TRBV20-1
d_call: NA
clone_size: NA
j_call: TRBJ2-7
cdr3_aa: CSARKDNYEQYF
cdr3_nt: TGCAGTGCTAGAAAGGACAACTACGAGCAGTACTTC

v_call: TRBV29-1
d_call: NA
clone_size: NA
j_call: TRBJ2-1
cdr3_aa: CSVAVVDEDNEQFF
cdr3_nt: TGCAGCGTGGCCGTGGTCGATGAGGACAATGAGCAGTTCTTC

v_call: TRBV13
d_call: NA
clone_size: NA
j_call: TRBJ2-1
cdr3_aa: CASSSVLGADNEQFF
cdr3_nt: TGTGCCAGCAGCTCCGTTCTGGGGGCGGACAATGAGCAGTTCTTC

v_call: TRBV5-1
d_call: NA
clone_size: NA
j_call: TRBJ1-2
cdr3_aa: CASSLGDEYYGYTF
cdr3_nt: TGCGCCAGCAGCTTGGGTGACGAGTACTATGGCTACACCTTC

v_call: TRBV7-2
d_call: TRBD2
clone_size: NA
j_call: TRBJ2-1
cdr3_aa: CASSLTSGHYNEQFF
cdr3_nt: TGTGCCAGCAGCCTCACTAGCGGACATTACAATGAGCAGTTCTTC

v_call: TRBV6-2/TRBV6-3
d_call: TRBD1
clone_size: NA
j_call: TRBJ2-7
cdr3_aa: CASQGVTPYEQYF
cdr3_nt: TGTGCCAGCCAGGGGGTGACCCCCTACGAGCAGTACTTC

v_call: TRBV20-1
d_call: TRBD1
clone_size: NA
j_call: TRBJ1-2
cdr3_aa: CSVPRTGATYGYTF
cdr3_nt: TGCAGTGTCCCTCGGACAGGGGCCACCTATGGCTACACCTTC

v_call: TRBV2
d_call: NA
clone_size: many
j_call: TRBJ2-5
cdr3_aa: CASTADSVRKETQYF
cdr3_nt: TGTGCCAGCACAGCGGACAGCGTAAGGAAAGAGACCCAGTACTTC

v_call: TRBV12-3/TRBV12-4
d_call: NA
clone_size: NA
j_call: TRBJ2-5
cdr3_aa: CASSLQGGTETQYF
cdr3_nt: TGTGCCAGCAGCCTCCAGGGCGGGACGGAGACCCAGTACTTC

v_call: TRBV29-1
d_call: NA
clone_size: NA
j_call: TRBJ1-1
cdr3_aa: CSVGKSMNTEAFF
cdr3_nt: TGCAGCGTTGGGAAGAGCATGAACACTGAAGCTTTCTTT

v_call: TRBV27
d_call: NA
clone_size: NA
j_call: TRBJ2-7
cdr3_aa: CASSLTEGSPYEQYF
cdr3_nt: TGTGCCAGCAGTTTGACCGAAGGGTCCCCCTACGAGCAGTACTTC

v_call: TRBV7-3
d_call: NA
clone_size: NA
j_call: TRBJ2-3
cdr3_aa: CASSLGASATDTQYF
cdr3_nt: TGTGCCAGCAGCTTAGGGGCCAGCGCCACAGATACGCAGTATTTT

v_call: TRBV6-4
d_call: NA
clone_size: NA
j_call: TRBJ2-7
cdr3_aa: CAIPRPGHLYEQYF
cdr3_nt: TGTGCCATTCCCAGACCGGGACACCTATACGAGCAGTACTTC

v_call: TRBV24-1
d_call: NA
clone_size: NA
j_call: TRBJ1-2
cdr3_aa: CATSEDRDRGDGYTF
cdr3_nt: TGTGCCACCAGTGAAGACCGGGACCGGGGCGATGGCTACACCTTC

v_call: TRBV24-1
d_call: NA
clone_size: many
j_call: TRBJ2-7
cdr3_aa: CATSDGRSSYEQYF
cdr3_nt: TGTGCCACCAGTGATGGCCGGAGCTCCTACGAGCAGTACTTC

v_call: TRBV4-1
d_call: NA
clone_size: few
j_call: TRBJ1-2
cdr3_aa: CASSQEGGLSGYGYTF
cdr3_nt: TGCGCCAGCAGCCAAGAGGGCGGGCTCAGTGGCTATGGCTACACCTTC

v_call: TRBV20-1
d_call: NA
clone_size: NA
j_call: TRBJ1-1
cdr3_aa: CSASWAIVNTEAFF
cdr3_nt: TGCAGTGCGTCCTGGGCTATCGTGAACACTGAAGCTTTCTTT

v_call: TRBV6-1
d_call: TRBD1
clone_size: NA
j_call: TRBJ1-2
cdr3_aa: CASRPGGIDYTF
cdr3_nt: TGTGCCAGCCGGCCAGGGGGGATCGACTACACCTTC

v_call: TRBV4-2
d_call: TRBD1
clone_size: few
j_call: TRBJ2-2
cdr3_aa: CASSPTGETGELFF
cdr3_nt: TGTGCCAGCAGCCCGACAGGGGAGACCGGGGAGCTGTTTTTT

v_call: TRBV7-2
d_call: NA
clone_size: many
j_call: TRBJ2-3
cdr3_aa: CASSPDTDTQYF
cdr3_nt: TGTGCCAGCAGCCCCGACACAGATACGCAGTATTTT

v_call: TRBV5-1
d_call: TRBD2
clone_size: NA
j_call: TRBJ2-1
cdr3_aa: CASSLPGLAVYNEQFF
cdr3_nt: TGCGCCAGCAGCCTACCGGGACTAGCGGTATACAATGAGCAGTTCTTC

v_call: TRBV7-9
d_call: TRBD2
clone_size: NA
j_call: TRBJ2-3
cdr3_aa: CASSPTSGHTDTQYF
cdr3_nt: TGTGCCAGCAGCCCGACTAGCGGGCACACAGATACGCAGTATTTT

v_call: TRBV10-3
d_call: TRBD1
clone_size: NA
j_call: TRBJ2-5
cdr3_aa: CAISEEDRAIQETQYF
cdr3_nt: TGTGCCATCAGTGAGGAGGACAGGGCTATCCAAGAGACCCAGTACTTC

v_call: TRBV7-8
d_call: TRBD2
clone_size: NA
j_call: TRBJ2-5
cdr3_aa: CASSPGTSGTLEETQYF
cdr3_nt: TGTGCCAGCAGCCCCGGGACTAGCGGGACGCTGGAAGAGACCCAGTACTTC